This T cell receptor beta chain was documented in a study of T-cell memory formation after mild COVID-19. TCR alpha and TCR beta cDNA libraries carrying sample barcodes and UMIs came from 5'RACE with constant-segment primers. TCRdb analysed the 5' RACE reads with MiXCR anew, one entry per CDR3 protein. Here the sample spans about 250,000 distinct CDR3 sequences, over 15% being singletons. The source material was PBMCs or a T cell subset sorted from them (not recorded which). This receptor was taken from an adult woman who had mild COVID-19 (a few samples of this study predate the infection). Cell type and time point are not known.

CDR3 region: CASSLEATGGTEAFF. The DNA for the CDR3 is TGCGCCAGCAGCTTGGAGGCGACAGGGGGCACTGAAGCTTTCTTT. The chain recombines TRBV5-1 with TRBJ1-1; TRBD1 matches 9 bases. The CDR3 length is 15 residues. The V segment lost 0 bases and the J segment 4 bases; nucleotides outside the gene matches: 4. CDR1 is SGHRS, CDR2 YFSETQ, per germline.